A selection of T cell receptor beta chains follows, all from one sample in a study of T-cell reconstitution after alpha-beta-depleted transplantation in children. MiXCR, applied by TCRdb to the PCR reads, yields one record per CDR3 protein. The table shows some 150,000 distinct CDR3 sequences, with around 8.5% occurring only once. The input for sequencing was PBMCs, mostly from graft donor cells, taken 180 days after TCRalphabeta/CD19-depleted stem cell transplant. Receptors originate from a female patient aged 2-15 years who had a stem cell transplant for congenital amegakaryocytic thrombocytopenia, so the T cells may come from the graft donor. The CDR3 runs from the conserved cysteine through the conserved F or W. The order of the fields is clone size, V gene, D gene, J gene, CDR3 protein, CDR3 DNA. D genes are given only for firm matches. Rows give clone size only sometimes, using once, few, many, or a class for an expanded clone.

few	TRBV5-1	.	TRBJ2-1	CASSSTGTPTYNEQFF	TGCGCCAGCAGCTCAACCGGGACCCCAACATACAATGAGCAGTTCTTC
few	TRBV5-4	TRBD1	TRBJ1-6	CASSLGMTGASPLHF	TGTGCCAGCAGCTTGGGAATGACAGGGGCTTCACCCCTCCACTTT
many	TRBV7-9	TRBD2	TRBJ2-5	CAGGLAGATQETQYF	TGTGCCGGGGGACTAGCGGGAGCCACCCAAGAGACCCAGTACTTC
many	TRBV29-1	TRBD2	TRBJ2-5	CSVEDIAREGTQYF	TGCAGCGTTGAAGATATTGCCAGGGAGGGGACCCAGTACTTC
.	TRBV20-1	TRBD1	TRBJ2-7	CSAPGQAYEQYF	TGCAGTGCTCCTGGACAGGCCTACGAGCAGTACTTC
many	TRBV20-1	TRBD2	TRBJ2-7	CSASRDYTYEQYF	TGCAGTGCTAGTAGGGACTATACCTACGAGCAGTACTTC
many	TRBV11-2	.	TRBJ2-7	CASSLASWQYF	TGTGCCAGCAGCTTAGCCTCGTGGCAGTACTTC
.	TRBV10-3	.	TRBJ2-3	CAIMGLNTDTQYF	TGTGCCATCATGGGTCTAAACACAGATACGCAGTATTTT
many	TRBV27	.	TRBJ2-2	CASTLGLFTGELFF	TGTGCCAGCACTCTTGGACTATTCACCGGGGAGCTGTTTTTT
many	TRBV7-2	.	TRBJ2-1	CASSLAGSSYNEQFF	TGTGCCAGCAGCTTAGCCGGAAGCTCCTACAATGAGCAGTTCTTC
few	TRBV5-1	.	TRBJ1-1	CASSADKVANTEAFF	TGCGCCAGCAGCGCGGACAAGGTGGCCAACACTGAAGCTTTCTTT
few	TRBV20-1	.	TRBJ1-2	CSARRGYTF	TGCAGTGCTAGAAGGGGCTACACCTTC
.	TRBV6-5	.	TRBJ2-7	CASSYAPDLKDEQYF	TGTGCCAGCAGTTACGCCCCGGACCTTAAGGACGAGCAGTACTTC
many	TRBV4-2	TRBD2	TRBJ2-1	CASSQDGTNQYNEQFF	TGTGCCAGCAGCCAGGATGGGACTAACCAGTACAATGAGCAGTTCTTC
many	TRBV6-5	.	TRBJ2-3	CASSPTSRTDTQYF	TGTGCCAGCAGTCCCACTAGCCGCACAGATACGCAGTATTTT
many	TRBV28	.	TRBJ2-7	CASSLTSSYEQYF	TGTGCCAGCAGTTTAACTAGCTCCTACGAGCAGTACTTC
many	TRBV30	TRBD1	TRBJ1-6	CAWNTGQGWEYNSPLHF	TGTGCCTGGAACACCGGACAGGGATGGGAATATAATTCACCCCTCCACTTT
many	TRBV7-9	.	TRBJ1-6	CASSFDNSPLHF	TGTGCCAGCAGCTTTGATAATTCACCCCTCCACTTT
many	TRBV5-4	.	TRBJ2-1	CAIRGGPSSYNEQFF	TGTGCCATTCGGGGAGGACCGAGCTCCTACAATGAGCAGTTCTTC
.	TRBV5-1	.	TRBJ2-5	CASSLGTKPGDTQYF	TGCGCCAGCAGCTTGGGTACCAAACCTGGGGATACCCAGTACTTC
many	TRBV29-1	.	TRBJ2-1	CSVMGVEQFF	TGCAGCGTTATGGGGGTAGAGCAGTTCTTC
few	TRBV5-1	.	TRBJ1-2	CASSYTANYGYTF	TGCGCCAGCAGCTATACAGCTAACTATGGCTACACCTTC
many	TRBV18	TRBD2	TRBJ2-5	CASSPQGLAGSETQYF	TGTGCCAGCTCACCACAGGGACTAGCGGGTTCAGAGACCCAGTACTTC
many	TRBV24-1	.	TRBJ1-1	CATSDDVEAFF	TGTGCCACCAGTGATGACGTTGAAGCTTTCTTT
.	TRBV7-9	TRBD1	TRBJ1-2	CASSPPGGSNYGYTF	TGTGCCAGCAGCCCTCCAGGGGGTTCTAACTATGGCTACACCTTC
.	TRBV6-5	.	TRBJ1-4	CASSYSLSNEKLFF	TGTGCCAGCAGTTATTCCCTCAGCAATGAAAAACTGTTTTTT
many	TRBV5-1	.	TRBJ1-4	CASSTAGLNEKLFF	TGCGCCAGCAGCACCGCAGGGTTAAATGAAAAACTGTTTTTT
few	TRBV2	TRBD1	TRBJ2-6	CASRGQATSGANVLTF	TGTGCCAGCAGGGGACAGGCCACCTCTGGGGCCAACGTCCTGACTTTC
many	TRBV20-1	.	TRBJ1-4	CSAPGSTNEKLFF	TGCAGTGCCCCGGGATCAACTAATGAAAAACTGTTTTTT
.	TRBV30	.	TRBJ1-2	CAWMGRPNYGYTF	TGTGCCTGGATGGGCAGGCCCAACTATGGCTACACCTTC
many	TRBV12-3/TRBV12-4	.	TRBJ1-2	CASSNTGHYGYTF	TGTGCCAGCAGTAACACCGGACATTATGGCTACACCTTC
few	TRBV10-3	TRBD1	TRBJ2-2	CAISGQGGELFF	TGTGCCATCAGTGGACAGGGCGGGGAGCTGTTTTTT
.	TRBV6-1	TRBD1	TRBJ2-5	CASTNGDRGLRETQYF	TGTGCCAGCACCAATGGGGACAGGGGGCTTCGGGAGACCCAGTACTTC
.	TRBV12-3/TRBV12-4	.	TRBJ2-2	CASSFFRAGELFF	TGTGCCAGCAGTTTCTTCCGGGCCGGGGAGCTGTTTTTT
few	TRBV19	.	TRBJ2-6	CASRSSGKSGANVLTF	TGTGCCAGTAGGAGCTCCGGTAAATCTGGGGCCAACGTCCTGACTTTC
many	TRBV5-1	.	TRBJ2-3	CASSLSGSTDTQYF	TGTGCCAGCAGCCTTAGCGGTAGCACAGATACGCAGTATTTT
.	TRBV2	.	TRBJ2-7	CASSPSYEHYF	TGTGCCAGCAGCCCATCCTACGAGCACTACTTC
few	TRBV6-5	TRBD2	TRBJ2-7	CASSYSSTSGRVEQYF	TGTGCCAGCAGTTACTCTTCGACTAGCGGGAGAGTGGAGCAGTACTTC
many	TRBV29-1	TRBD2	TRBJ2-3	CSVEATSVPDTQYF	TGCAGCGTTGAAGCTACTAGCGTTCCAGATACGCAGTATTTT
.	TRBV24-1	.	TRBJ2-1	CATSDSGALGQFF	TGTGCCACCAGTGACTCCGGAGCTTTGGGGCAGTTCTTC
many	TRBV7-2	TRBD2	TRBJ2-2	CASSPGLAGPYTGELFF	TGTGCCAGCAGCCCCGGACTAGCGGGACCCTACACCGGGGAGCTGTTTTTT
few	TRBV7-2	TRBD2	TRBJ2-2	CASSLRPGGGELFF	TGTGCCAGCAGCTTACGCCCGGGGGGCGGGGAGCTGTTTTTT
many	TRBV6-1	.	TRBJ2-7	CASSEAPSYEQYF	TGTGCCAGCAGTGAAGCGCCCAGCTACGAGCAGTACTTC
.	TRBV12-3/TRBV12-4	.	TRBJ1-1	CASSPGTTDTEAFF	TGTGCCAGCAGCCCAGGGACCACGGACACTGAAGCTTTCTTT